These 26 T cell receptor beta chains were all obtained from the same sample, sequenced in a study of long-term antiretroviral therapy in people with HIV. Researchers report immunoSEQ v3.0 was run at survey level. Using immunoSEQ multiplex PCR, the repertoire was profiled, and TCRdb retains in-frame clones only, with some absent. The sample contains 20,000 to 25,000 clones, approximately 93% of which appear only once. This sample comprised unsorted PBMCs, obtained 7.6 years after starting antiretroviral therapy. All receptors come from a woman between 40 and 55 years old with HIV.

This sequence joins TRBV2 and TRBJ1-3; D possibly corresponds to TRBD1 (5 bases). CDR3 length: 13 amino acids. Germline V gives CDR1 SNHLY, CDR2 FYNNEI. Trimming removed 8 bases from V and 1 base from J, with 9 bases in between. The CDR3 spells CASGAASGNTIYF. Written as DNA, the CDR3 is TGTGCCAGCGGGGCAGCTTCTGGAAACACCATATATTTT.

V is TRBV6-1 and J is TRBJ2-7; D gene ambiguous. The germline gives CDR1 MNHNS, CDR2 SASEGT. V was cut by 2 bases and J by 4 bases, with 6 bases left in between. The CDR3 runs to 12 residues. The CDR3 region is CASSERWYEQYF. The CDR3 bases are TGTGCCAGCAGTGAACGCTGGTACGAGCAGTACTTC.

This clone was observed a handful of times. This chain connects TRBV18 to TRBJ1-4; possible D gene TRBD1, 6 bases. The CDR3 runs to 14 residues. V shed 3 bases and J shed 3 bases, with 8 bases lying between them. CDR1 and CDR2 (germline): KGHSH, LQKENI. CDR3 DNA: TGTGCCAGCTCACCCCCAGGGGCTAATGAAAAACTGTTTTTT. Its protein is CASSPPGANEKLFF.

The chain joins TRBV4-3 to TRBJ2-2, with D maybe TRBD1 (5 bases). Germline V gene lookup returns CDR1 LGHNA and CDR2 YSLEER. V gave up 5 bases and J gave up 1 base, with 11 bases separating them. The CDR3 length is 15 residues. CDR3 protein: CASSFSRENTGELFF. Here the CDR3 DNA reads TGCGCCAGCAGCTTTTCCAGGGAGAACACCGGGGAGCTGTTTTTT.

This sequence joins TRBV30 and TRBJ1-1; no reliable D call. The CDR3 totals 13 residues. Germline CDR1 and CDR2: GTSNPN and SVGIG (reference sequence). Trimming left V 0 bases short and J 6 bases short, with 11 bases between. The CDR3 sequence: CAWSVYAPAEAFF. The CDR3 bases are TGTGCCTGGAGTGTTTATGCCCCCGCTGAAGCTTTCTTT.

This clone came up once. The chain employs TRBV6-6 and TRBJ1-4; perhaps TRBD1 as D (6 bases). Deletions cut 2 bases from V and 8 bases from J, with 15 bases between. The germline gives CDR1 MNHNY, CDR2 SVGAGI (reference sequence). This CDR3 contains 15 residues. The CDR3 sequence is CASSYGDMAREKLFF. The CDR3 nucleotides read TGTGCCAGCAGTTACGGGGACATGGCTCGAGAAAAACTGTTTTTT.

The chain employs TRBV5-5 and TRBJ1-6; 7 positions agree with TRBD1. The CDR3 totals 14 residues. Germline assignment: CDR1 SGHKS and CDR2 YYEKEE (reference sequence). The junction had 7 bases not matched to a gene; V was cut back by 0 bases and J by 13 bases. In nucleotides, the CDR3 is TGTGCCAGCAGCTTGGAAGGGGGCACGGGCCCCCTCCACTTT. It encodes CASSLEGGTGPLHF.

This chain connects TRBV27 to TRBJ2-3, with D possibly matching TRBD1 (7 bases). CDR1 is MNHEY and CDR2 is SMNVEV in the germline V gene (reference sequence). This CDR3 contains 14 residues. Trimming removed 5 bases at V and 9 bases at J, with 18 bases between. CDR3: CASSAGQSPPTQYF. The CDR3 nucleotides are TGTGCCAGCAGTGCGGGACAGTCCCCACCGACGCAGTATTTT.

The chain combines TRBV5-1 with TRBJ2-3, with D uncertain. The V end was cut by 1 base, the J end by 6 bases, with 9 bases between. CDR1 and CDR2 from the germline V gene are SGHRS and YFSETQ. The CDR3 totals 13 residues. The CDR3, as DNA: TGCGCCAGCAGCTTGTTCGTGGGTGATACGCAGTATTTT. Amino acids: CASSLFVGDTQYF.

This clone qualifies as medium-sized. The chain links TRBV6-6 to TRBJ1-1; unclear D gene. Between the trimmed V and J ends, which lost 8 bases and 1 base, there was a span of 11 bases. The CDR3 totals 13 residues. CDR1 is MNHNY and CDR2 is SVGAGI in the germline V gene (reference sequence). CDR3 DNA: TGTGCCAGCGGCCTGAAGACGAACACTGAAGCTTTCTTT. This encodes CASGLKTNTEAFF.

The chain carries TRBV2 and TRBJ1-1; D uncertain. Germline V lookup: CDR1 SNHLY, CDR2 FYNNEI. The CDR3 length is 13 residues. With 4 bases removed from V and 0 bases from J, the gap between germline ends came to 6 bases. DNA of the CDR3: TGTGCCAGCAGTGCCAGGATGAACACTGAAGCTTTCTTT. Protein: CASSARMNTEAFF.

In this sample, this clone turned up a few times. V is TRBV6-6 and J is TRBJ1-4, with 8 nucleotides matching TRBD1. Unmatched junction bases numbered 6, after V lost 2 bases and J lost 7 bases. CDR3 length: 15 amino acids. CDR1 and CDR2 from the germline V gene are MNHNY and SVGAGI (reference sequence). The CDR3, as DNA: TGTGCCAGCAGTTACGGACAGGGTGGGAGTGAAAAACTGTTTTTT. Protein: CASSYGQGGSEKLFF.

The genes are TRBV30 and TRBJ2-1; D is unclear. Per the germline V gene, CDR1 is GTSNPN and CDR2 is SVGIG (reference sequence). V dropped 2 bases and J dropped 0 bases, with 8 bases sitting between them. The CDR3 has 14 amino acids. This chain's CDR3 is CAWSFQSSYNEQFF. In DNA, the CDR3 is TGTGCCTGGAGTTTCCAAAGCTCCTACAATGAGCAGTTCTTC.

The V and J genes are TRBV19 and TRBJ1-2; D is possibly TRBD1 (5 bases). V gave up 8 bases and J gave up 1 base, with 14 bases separating them. Germline values: CDR1 LNHDA, CDR2 SQIVND (reference sequence). The CDR3 sequence is 14 residues long. CDR3 nucleotide sequence: TGTGCCAGTCCCAAACTCAGGGATAACTATGGCTACACCTTC. Translated, it gives CASPKLRDNYGYTF.

The V gene is TRBV7-3, the J gene TRBJ2-5, with 11 positions matching TRBD2. CDR1 SGHTA and CDR2 FQGTGA come from the germline V gene. The CDR3 spans 17 residues. The junction had 14 bases not matched to a gene; V was cut back by 5 bases and J by 6 bases. The CDR3 nucleotides are TGTGCCAGCAGCGCCTTAGCGGGGGGGCAGGTCGATCAGACCCAGTACTTC. It is translated as CASSALAGGQVDQTQYF. The whole variable domain, filled in from reference TRBV7-3 and TRBJ2-5, reads GAGVSQTPSNKVTEKGKYVELRCDPISGHTALYWYRQSLGQGPEFLIYFQGTGAADDSGLPNDRFFAVRPEGSVSTLKIQRTERGDSAVYLCASSALAGGQVDQTQYFGPGTRLLVL.

This chain links TRBV11-2 with TRBJ1-1, with a tentative D call TRBD1 (5 bases). The CDR3 totals 14 residues. Germline V gene sequence: CDR1 SGHAT, CDR2 FQNNGV. Trimming removed 5 bases at V and 4 bases at J, with 14 bases between. The CDR3: CASSPQEVITEAFF. CDR3 DNA: TGTGCCAGCAGCCCACAGGAGGTAATCACTGAAGCTTTCTTT.

CDR3 residues: CASSVGGGPQETQYF. The CDR3 DNA sequence: TGTGCCAGCAGCGTAGGGGGGGGTCCTCAAGAGACCCAGTACTTC. The chain couples TRBV9 to TRBJ2-5; 7 positions agree with TRBD2. CDR3 length: 15 residues. The germline V gene has CDR1 SGDLS and CDR2 YYNGEE. V shed 0 bases, J shed 2 bases, and the junction held 4 bases outside the gene matches.

The CDR3 coding sequence is TGTGCCTGGAGTACCTTCCAAGAGACCCAGTACTTC. It translates to CAWSTFQETQYF. The chain recombines TRBV30 with TRBJ2-5; D gene uncertain. This CDR3 spans 12 amino acids. Trimming stripped 2 bases from V and 1 base from J, with 5 bases between. Germline CDR1 GTSNPN, CDR2 SVGIG (reference sequence). The whole variable domain, filled in from reference TRBV30 and TRBJ2-5, reads SQTIHQWPATLVQPVGSPLSLECTVEGTSNPNLYWYRQAAGRGLQLLFYSVGIGQISSEVPQNLSASRPQDRQFILSSKKLLLSDSGFYLCAWSTFQETQYFGPGTRLLVL.

The rearrangement uses TRBV7-2 and TRBJ2-7, with 9 bases identical to TRBD2. The CDR3 loop spans 16 amino acids. J gave up 4 bases and V 5 bases, and 12 bases lay outside the gene matches. Germline V gene data show CDR1 as SGHTA and CDR2 as FQGNSA. CDR3 region: CASSVRRAGGSYEQYF. In DNA, the CDR3 is TGTGCCAGCAGCGTTCGTAGAGCGGGGGGTTCGTACGAGCAGTACTTC. The variable domain in full, with the rest retrieved from reference TRBV7-2 and TRBJ2-7, is GAGVSQSPSNKVTEKGKDVELRCDPISGHTALYWYRQSLGQGLEFLIYFQGNSAPDKSGLPSDRFSAERTGGSVSTLTIQRTQQEDSAVYLCASSVRRAGGSYEQYFGPGTRLTVT.

The chain is built from TRBV7-9 and TRBJ2-2; 7 nucleotides agree with TRBD1. The CDR3 runs 14 residues. Trimming at V came to 8 bases and at J to 5 bases, leaving 8 bases not matched to a gene. Germline-derived CDR1 and CDR2 are SEHNR and FQNEAQ (reference sequence). CDR3 region: CASQTTGRTGELFF. The CDR3 DNA reads as TGTGCCAGCCAGACGACAGGGCGGACCGGGGAGCTGTTTTTT.

The CDR3 region has the DNA TGTGCCAGCAGTGTTGGTCGATACAATGAGCAGTTCTTC. It encodes CASSVGRYNEQFF. The chain links TRBV6-1 to TRBJ2-1; unclear D gene. V lost 4 bases to trimming and J lost 4 bases, with 8 bases between them. This CDR3 has 13 amino acids. Germline loops: CDR1 MNHNS, CDR2 SASEGT.

This chain connects TRBV4-1 to TRBJ2-3, with D unresolved. Germline CDR1 is MGHRA and CDR2 is YSYEKL. This CDR3 region has 15 residues. The V end lost 4 bases, the J end lost 5 bases, and 16 bases lay between the germline ends. The CDR3 is CASSLRPEMGDTQYF. The CDR3 nucleotides read TGCGCCAGCAGCCTCCGCCCAGAGATGGGAGATACGCAGTATTTT.

The rearrangement joins TRBV6-5 to TRBJ2-7; D is undetermined. Germline lookup yields CDR1 MNHEY and CDR2 SVGAGI. Between the trimmed V and J ends, which lost 4 bases and 2 bases, there was a span of 9 bases. The CDR3 consists of 13 residues. The CDR3 region is CASSFPNTYEQYF. The CDR3 DNA is TGTGCCAGCAGTTTCCCTAACACCTACGAGCAGTACTTC.

The rearrangement links TRBV19 to TRBJ2-5, with D unresolved. V was shortened by 5 bases and J by 7 bases, with 14 bases between the two germline ends. The germline V gene encodes CDR1 LNHDA and CDR2 SQIVND (reference sequence). The CDR3 extends over 13 amino acids. This chain's CDR3 is CASSRPPLGTQYF. The CDR3 bases are TGTGCCAGTAGTCGACCCCCTTTGGGGACCCAGTACTTC.

The chain links TRBV9 to TRBJ1-2; TRBD1 aligns across 11 bases. V was clipped by 0 bases and J by 5 bases; unmatched bases: 6. Germline assignment: CDR1 SGDLS and CDR2 YYNGEE. The CDR3 spans 16 residues. CDR3 DNA sequence: TGTGCCAGCAGCGTAGGAGGACAGGGGGCGCAGTATGGCTACACCTTC. The encoded protein is CASSVGGQGAQYGYTF.

This chain connects TRBV18 to TRBJ1-3, with 9 bases fitting TRBD1. Germline values: CDR1 KGHSH, CDR2 LQKENI. This CDR3 has 17 amino acids. With 1 base clipped from V and 1 base from J, the junction kept 5 bases outside the gene matches. The CDR3 DNA reads TGTGCCAGCTCACCACGGCAGACAGGGGGGTCTGGAAACACCATATATTTT. This encodes CASSPRQTGGSGNTIYF.